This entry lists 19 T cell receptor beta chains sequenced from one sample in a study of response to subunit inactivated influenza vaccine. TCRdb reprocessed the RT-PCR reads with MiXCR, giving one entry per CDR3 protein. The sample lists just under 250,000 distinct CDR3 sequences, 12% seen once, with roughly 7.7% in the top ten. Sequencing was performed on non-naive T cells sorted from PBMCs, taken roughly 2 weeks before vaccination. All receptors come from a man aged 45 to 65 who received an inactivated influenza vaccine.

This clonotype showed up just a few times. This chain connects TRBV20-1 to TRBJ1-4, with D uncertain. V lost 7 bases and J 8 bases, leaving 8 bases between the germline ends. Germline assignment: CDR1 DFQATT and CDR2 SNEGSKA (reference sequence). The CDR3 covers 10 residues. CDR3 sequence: CSVMKEKLFF. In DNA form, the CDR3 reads TGCAGTGTCATGAAGGAAAAACTGTTTTTT.

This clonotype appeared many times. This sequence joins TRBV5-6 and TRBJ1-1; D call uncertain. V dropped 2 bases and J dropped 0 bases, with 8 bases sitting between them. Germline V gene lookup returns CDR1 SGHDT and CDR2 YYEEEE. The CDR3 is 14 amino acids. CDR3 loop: CASSLGFMNTEAFF. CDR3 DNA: TGTGCCAGCAGCTTAGGGTTCATGAACACTGAAGCTTTCTTT.

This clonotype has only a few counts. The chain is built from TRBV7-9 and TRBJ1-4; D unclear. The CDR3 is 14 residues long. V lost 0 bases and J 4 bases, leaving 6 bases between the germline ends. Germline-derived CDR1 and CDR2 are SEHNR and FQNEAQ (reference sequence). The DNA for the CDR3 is TGTGCCAGCAGCTTAGCCGGGGTTAATGAAAAACTGTTTTTT. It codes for CASSLAGVNEKLFF.

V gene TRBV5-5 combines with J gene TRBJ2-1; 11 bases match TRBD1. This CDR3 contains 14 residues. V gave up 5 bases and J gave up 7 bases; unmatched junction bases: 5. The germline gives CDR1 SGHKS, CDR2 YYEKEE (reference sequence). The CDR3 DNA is TGTGCCAGCAGTGGGACAGGGGGTATTAATGAGCAGTTCTTC. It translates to CASSGTGGINEQFF.

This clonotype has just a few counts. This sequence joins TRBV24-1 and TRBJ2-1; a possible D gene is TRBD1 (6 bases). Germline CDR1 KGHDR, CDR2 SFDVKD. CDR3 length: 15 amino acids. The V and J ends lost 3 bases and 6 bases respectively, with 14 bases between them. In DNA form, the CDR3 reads TGTGCCACCAGTGATATGAACAGGGTGGGCAATGAGCAGTTCTTC. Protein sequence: CATSDMNRVGNEQFF.

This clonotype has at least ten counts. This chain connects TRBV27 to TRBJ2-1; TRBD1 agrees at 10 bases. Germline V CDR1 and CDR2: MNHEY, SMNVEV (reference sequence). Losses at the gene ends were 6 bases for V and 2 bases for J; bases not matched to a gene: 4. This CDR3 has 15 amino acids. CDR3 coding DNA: TGTGCCAGCAGACCGGGACAGGGGACCTACAATGAGCAGTTCTTC. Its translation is CASRPGQGTYNEQFF.

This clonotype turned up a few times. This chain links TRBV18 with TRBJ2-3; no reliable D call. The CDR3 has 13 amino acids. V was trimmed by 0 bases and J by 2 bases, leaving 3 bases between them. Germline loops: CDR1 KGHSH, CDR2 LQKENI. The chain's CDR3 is CASSPPVTDTQYF. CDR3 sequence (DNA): TGTGCCAGCTCACCACCAGTCACAGATACGCAGTATTTT.

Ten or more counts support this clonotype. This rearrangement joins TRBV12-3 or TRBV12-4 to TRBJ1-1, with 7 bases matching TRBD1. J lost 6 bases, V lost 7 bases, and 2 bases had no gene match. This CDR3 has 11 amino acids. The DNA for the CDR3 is TGTGCCAGCATGACAGGGTCTGAAGCTTTCTTT. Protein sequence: CASMTGSEAFF.

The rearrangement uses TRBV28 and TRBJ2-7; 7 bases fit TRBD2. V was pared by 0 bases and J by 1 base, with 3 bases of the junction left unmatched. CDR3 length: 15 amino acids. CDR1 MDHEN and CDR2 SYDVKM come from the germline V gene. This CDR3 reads CASSLWAGASYEQYF. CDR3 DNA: TGTGCCAGCAGTTTATGGGCGGGAGCTTCCTACGAGCAGTACTTC.

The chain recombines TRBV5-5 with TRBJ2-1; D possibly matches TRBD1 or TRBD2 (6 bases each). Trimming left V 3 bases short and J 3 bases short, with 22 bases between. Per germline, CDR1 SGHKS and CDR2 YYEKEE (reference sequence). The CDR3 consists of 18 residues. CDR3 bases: TGTGCCAGCAGCTCTGAAGGGGGGTCGGCGCTCCTCTACAATGAGCAGTTCTTC. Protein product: CASSSEGGSALLYNEQFF.

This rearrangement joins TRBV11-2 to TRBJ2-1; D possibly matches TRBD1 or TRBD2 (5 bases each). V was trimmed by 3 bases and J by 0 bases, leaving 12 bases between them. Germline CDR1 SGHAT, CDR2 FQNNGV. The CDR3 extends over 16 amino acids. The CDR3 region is CASSFLGAGSYNEQFF. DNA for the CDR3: TGTGCCAGCAGCTTTCTCGGGGCAGGCTCCTACAATGAGCAGTTCTTC.

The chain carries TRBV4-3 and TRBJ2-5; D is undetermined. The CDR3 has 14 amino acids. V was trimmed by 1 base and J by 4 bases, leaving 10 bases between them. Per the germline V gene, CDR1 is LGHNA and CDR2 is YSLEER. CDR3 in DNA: TGCGCCAGCAGCCAAGTAGATACTCCAGAGACCCAGTACTTC. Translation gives CASSQVDTPETQYF.

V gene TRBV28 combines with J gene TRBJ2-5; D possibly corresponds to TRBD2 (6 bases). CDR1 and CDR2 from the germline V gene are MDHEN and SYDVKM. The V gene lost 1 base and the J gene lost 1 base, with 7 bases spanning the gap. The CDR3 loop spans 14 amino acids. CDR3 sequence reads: CASSLLGGQETQYF. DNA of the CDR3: TGTGCCAGCAGTTTATTGGGGGGCCAAGAGACCCAGTACTTC.

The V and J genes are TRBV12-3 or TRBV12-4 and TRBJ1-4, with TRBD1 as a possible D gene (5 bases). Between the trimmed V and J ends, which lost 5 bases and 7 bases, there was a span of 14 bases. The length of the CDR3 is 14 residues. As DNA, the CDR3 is TGTGCCAGCAGTGACAGTTTTCGGGGTGAAAAACTGTTTTTT. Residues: CASSDSFRGEKLFF.

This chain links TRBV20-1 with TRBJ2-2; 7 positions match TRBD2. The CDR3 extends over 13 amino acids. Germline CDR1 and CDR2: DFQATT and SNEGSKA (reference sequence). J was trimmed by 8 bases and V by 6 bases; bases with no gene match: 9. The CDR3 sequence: CSARDYLLGELFF. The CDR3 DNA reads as TGCAGTGCCCGGGACTACCTACTGGGGGAGCTGTTTTTT.

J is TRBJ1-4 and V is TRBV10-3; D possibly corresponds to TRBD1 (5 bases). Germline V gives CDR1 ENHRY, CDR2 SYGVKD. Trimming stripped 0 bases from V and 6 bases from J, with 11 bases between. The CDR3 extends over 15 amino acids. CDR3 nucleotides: TGTGCCATCAGTGAGTCAGGGCAGGGCCATGAAAAACTGTTTTTT. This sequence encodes CAISESGQGHEKLFF.

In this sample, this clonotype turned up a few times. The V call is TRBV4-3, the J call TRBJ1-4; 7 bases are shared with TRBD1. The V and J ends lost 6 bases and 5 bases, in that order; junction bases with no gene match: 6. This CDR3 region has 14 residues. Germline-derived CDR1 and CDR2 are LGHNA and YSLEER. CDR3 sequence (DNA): TGCGCCAGCAGACCCGGGACAGAAAATGAAAAACTGTTTTTT. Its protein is CASRPGTENEKLFF.

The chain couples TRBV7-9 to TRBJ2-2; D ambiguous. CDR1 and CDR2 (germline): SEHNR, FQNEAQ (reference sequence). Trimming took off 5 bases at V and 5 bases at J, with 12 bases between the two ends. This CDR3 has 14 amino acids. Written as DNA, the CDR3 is TGTGCCAGCAGCCCAATAGGTGGGACCGGGGAGCTGTTTTTT. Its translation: CASSPIGGTGELFF.

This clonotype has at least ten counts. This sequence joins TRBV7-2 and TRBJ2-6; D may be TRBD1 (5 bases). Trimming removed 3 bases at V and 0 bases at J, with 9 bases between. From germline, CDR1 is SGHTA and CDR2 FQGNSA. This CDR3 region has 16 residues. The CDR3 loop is CASSFQGHSGANVLTF. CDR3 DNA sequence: TGTGCCAGCAGCTTTCAGGGCCACTCTGGGGCCAACGTCCTGACTTTC.